The entry below gives a single TCR beta chain sequence along with its context. This record comes from a study of T cells in women clearing cervical HPV infection. Dot-blot hybridization genotyped cervical HPV amplified with MY09/MY11 PCR. The table came from immunoSEQ multiplex PCR; TCRdb's copy has only in-frame clones and leaves some out. This table holds tens of thousands of clones. The source is a woman between 18 and 69 years old with a cervical HPV16 infection that either progressed to CIN3+ or cleared (not recorded which). The sequencing input was blood buffy coat.

The CDR3 loop is CASSVYGTTNSPLFF. CDR3 DNA (partial): TGTGCCAGCAGTGTGTATGGCACTACCAATTCACCA. The chain combines TRBV2 with TRBJ1-4; no firm D call. The CDR3 end lies 3 residues beyond the end of the read and is filled in from the germline J gene. Germline CDR1 and CDR2: SNHLY and FYNNEI. The CDR3 sequence is 15 residues long.